The clone carrying this T cell receptor beta chain came up once. The data stem from a study of technical replicates of blood from a handful of donors. Germline CDR1 GTSNPN, CDR2 SVGIG (reference sequence). V was pared by 3 bases and J by 8 bases, with 2 bases of the junction left unmatched. CDR3 length: 11 residues. Sequencing used immunoSEQ multiplex PCR; TCRdb keeps in-frame clones, though not all of them. The repertoire holds 84,000 or so clones, with 95% to 98% as singletons. V gene TRBV30 combines with J gene TRBJ1-2; 8 positions match TRBD1. This clonotype was obtained from a human donor in good health. The sequenced material came from T cells isolated from PBMCs. The CDR3 DNA is TGTGCCTGGAGCAGGGGGCAAGGCTACACCTTC. It translates to CAWSRGQGYTF.